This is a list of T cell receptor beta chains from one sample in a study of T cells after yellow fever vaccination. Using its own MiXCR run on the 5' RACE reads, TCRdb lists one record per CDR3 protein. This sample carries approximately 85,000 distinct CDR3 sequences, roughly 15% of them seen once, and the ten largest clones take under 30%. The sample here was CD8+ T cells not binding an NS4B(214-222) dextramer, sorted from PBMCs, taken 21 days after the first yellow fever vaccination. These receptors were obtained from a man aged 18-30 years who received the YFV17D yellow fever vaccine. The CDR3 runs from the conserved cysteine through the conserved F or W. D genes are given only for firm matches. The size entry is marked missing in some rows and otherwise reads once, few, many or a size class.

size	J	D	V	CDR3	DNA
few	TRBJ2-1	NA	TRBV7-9	CASSSTTRASNNEQFF	TGTGCCAGCAGCTCAACAACGAGGGCGTCGAACAATGAGCAGTTCTTC
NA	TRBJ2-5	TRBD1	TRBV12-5	CASGLGTGPAETQYF	TGTGCTAGTGGTTTGGGGACAGGGCCGGCAGAGACCCAGTACTTC
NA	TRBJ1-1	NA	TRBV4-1	CASSHGVGGVKNTEAFF	TGCGCCAGCAGCCACGGGGTGGGAGGGGTTAAGAACACTGAAGCTTTCTTT
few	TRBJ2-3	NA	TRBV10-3	CAISARPAGSTDTQYF	TGTGCCATCAGTGCCCGCCCCGCCGGTAGCACAGATACGCAGTATTTT
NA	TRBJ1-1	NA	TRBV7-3	CASSQPGAEAFF	TGTGCCAGCAGTCAACCGGGGGCTGAAGCTTTCTTT
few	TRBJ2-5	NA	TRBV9	CASSSRDSGETQYF	TGTGCCAGCAGCTCACGCGACAGTGGTGAGACCCAGTACTTC
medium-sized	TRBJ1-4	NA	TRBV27	CASSFMPDRNEKLFF	TGTGCCAGCAGTTTCATGCCAGACCGAAATGAAAAACTGTTTTTT
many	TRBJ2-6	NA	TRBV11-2	CASSLTGANVLTF	TGTGCCAGCAGCTTAACTGGGGCCAACGTCCTGACTTTC
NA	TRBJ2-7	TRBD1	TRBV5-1	CASSGTGGVEQYF	TGCGCCAGCAGCGGAACAGGGGGAGTCGAGCAGTACTTC
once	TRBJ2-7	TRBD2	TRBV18	CASSPRGRGISYEQYF	TGTGCCAGCTCACCGCGCGGGCGGGGGATCTCCTACGAGCAGTACTTC
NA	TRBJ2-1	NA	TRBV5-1	CASSLVVQGPYNEQFF	TGCGCCAGCAGCTTGGTAGTCCAGGGACCCTACAATGAGCAGTTCTTC
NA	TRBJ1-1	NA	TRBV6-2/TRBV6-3	CASKNTEAFF	TGTGCCAGCAAGAACACTGAAGCTTTCTTT
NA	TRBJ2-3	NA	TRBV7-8	CASTNPGLHTDTQYF	TGTGCCAGCACAAACCCGGGACTTCACACAGATACGCAGTATTTT
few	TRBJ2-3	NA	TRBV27	CASSLLGATSTDTQYF	TGTGCCAGCAGTTTATTGGGAGCGACTAGCACAGATACGCAGTATTTT
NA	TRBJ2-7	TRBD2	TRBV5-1	CASSLGEGPSYEQYF	TGCGCCAGCAGCTTAGGGGAGGGCCCGTCCTACGAGCAGTACTTC
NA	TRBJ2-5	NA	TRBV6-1	CAVQQGVGETQYF	TGTGCCGTACAACAGGGTGTTGGCGAGACCCAGTACTTC
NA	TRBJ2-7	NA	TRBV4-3	CASSQLPDGSYEQYF	TGCGCCAGCAGCCAACTACCCGACGGTTCCTACGAGCAGTACTTC
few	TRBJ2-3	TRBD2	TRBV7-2	CASSLRASGGTTDTQYF	TGTGCCAGCAGCTTAAGGGCGAGCGGGGGTACCACAGATACGCAGTATTTT
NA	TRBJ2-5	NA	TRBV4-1	CASSQQGQETQYF	TGCGCCAGCAGCCAACAGGGACAAGAGACCCAGTACTTC
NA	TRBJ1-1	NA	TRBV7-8	CASSESDEAFF	TGTGCCAGCAGCGAGTCCGACGAAGCTTTCTTT
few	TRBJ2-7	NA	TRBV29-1	CSVIVGGTNYEQYF	TGCAGCGTTATTGTGGGGGGGACAAACTACGAGCAGTACTTC
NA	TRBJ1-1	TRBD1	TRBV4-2	CASSERQGKNTEAFF	TGTGCCAGCAGCGAACGACAGGGTAAGAACACTGAAGCTTTCTTT
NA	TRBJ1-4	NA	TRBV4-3	CASRRQGNEKLFF	TGCGCCAGCCGTCGCCAGGGTAATGAAAAACTGTTTTTT
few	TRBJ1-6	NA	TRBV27	CASRPGELSNSPLHF	TGTGCCAGCAGACCCGGGGAACTGAGTAATTCACCCCTCCACTTT
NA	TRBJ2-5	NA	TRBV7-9	CASGIGQEETQYF	TGTGCCAGCGGCATCGGGCAGGAAGAGACCCAGTACTTC
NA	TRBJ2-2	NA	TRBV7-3	CASSLTTVTGELFF	TGTGCCAGCAGCTTAACGACAGTGACCGGGGAGCTGTTTTTT
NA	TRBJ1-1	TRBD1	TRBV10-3	CATKGQENTEAFF	TGTGCCACGAAGGGACAGGAGAACACTGAAGCTTTCTTT
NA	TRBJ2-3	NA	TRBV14	CASREWLGDTQYF	TGTGCCAGCAGGGAATGGTTAGGAGATACGCAGTATTTT
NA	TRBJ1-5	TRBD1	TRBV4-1	CASSQEGQGKPQHF	TGCGCCAGCAGCCAAGAGGGACAGGGGAAGCCCCAGCATTTT
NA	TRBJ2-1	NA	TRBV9	CASSVEGTPAPYNEQFF	TGTGCCAGCAGCGTAGAGGGGACGCCGGCCCCCTACAATGAGCAGTTCTTC
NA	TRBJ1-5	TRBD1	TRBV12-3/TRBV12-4	CASGTGGAVQPQHF	TGTGCCAGCGGGACAGGGGGCGCGGTTCAGCCCCAGCATTTT
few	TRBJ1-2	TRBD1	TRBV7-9	CASSAGTAFGYTF	TGTGCCAGCAGCGCGGGGACAGCATTTGGCTACACCTTC
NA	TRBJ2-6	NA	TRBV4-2	CASSQKSGANVLTF	TGTGCCAGCAGCCAAAAATCTGGGGCCAACGTCCTGACTTTC
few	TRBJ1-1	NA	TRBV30	CAWRGWHLGLNTEAFF	TGTGCCTGGAGAGGGTGGCACCTAGGGCTGAACACTGAAGCTTTCTTT
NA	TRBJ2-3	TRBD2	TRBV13	CASSLGWSGGHTDTQYF	TGTGCCAGCAGCTTAGGGTGGAGCGGGGGCCACACAGATACGCAGTATTTT
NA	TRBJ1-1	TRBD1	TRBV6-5	CASLTGAGAEAFF	TGTGCCAGCCTTACAGGGGCGGGAGCTGAAGCTTTCTTT
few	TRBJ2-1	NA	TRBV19	CASSLFGSSYNEQFF	TGTGCCAGTAGCCTATTCGGGAGCTCCTACAATGAGCAGTTCTTC
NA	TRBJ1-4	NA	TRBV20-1	CSARGVGTGGKLFF	TGCAGTGCTAGAGGTGTGGGGACTGGTGGAAAACTGTTTTTT
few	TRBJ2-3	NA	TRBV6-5	CASSYSNGGSDTQYF	TGTGCCAGCAGTTACTCGAATGGGGGCTCAGATACGCAGTATTTT
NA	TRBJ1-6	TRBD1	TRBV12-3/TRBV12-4	CSSSLQGFFRSPLHF	TGTTCCAGCAGTTTACAGGGGTTTTTTCGGTCACCCCTCCACTTT
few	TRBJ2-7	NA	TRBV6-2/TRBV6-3	CASSYPPSRAHYEQYF	TGTGCCAGCAGTTACCCGCCTTCCAGGGCCCACTACGAGCAGTACTTC
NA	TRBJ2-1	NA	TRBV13	CASSLVGGGNEQFF	TGTGCCAGCAGCTTAGTAGGGGGGGGCAATGAGCAGTTCTTC
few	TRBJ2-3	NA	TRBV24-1	CATSARSTDTQYF	TGTGCCACCAGTGCCCGCAGCACAGATACGCAGTATTTT
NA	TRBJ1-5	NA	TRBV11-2	CASSFASNQPQHF	TGTGCCAGCAGCTTTGCGAGCAATCAGCCCCAGCATTTT
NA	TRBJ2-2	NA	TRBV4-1	CASSQGRIGNTGELFF	TGCGCCAGCAGCCAAGGGCGGATCGGGAACACCGGGGAGCTGTTTTTT
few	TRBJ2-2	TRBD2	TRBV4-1	CASSYKGAGAMNTGELFF	TGCGCCAGCAGCTACAAGGGAGCGGGGGCCATGAACACCGGGGAGCTGTTTTTT
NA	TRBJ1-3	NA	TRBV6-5	CASTKGSGNTIYF	TGTGCCAGCACCAAAGGCTCTGGAAACACCATATATTTT
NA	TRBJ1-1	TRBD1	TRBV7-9	CASSSGQGMNTEAFF	TGTGCCAGCAGCTCTGGACAGGGGATGAACACTGAAGCTTTCTTT
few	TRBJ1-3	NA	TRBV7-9	CAISGTPLSGNTIYF	TGTGCCATCTCCGGGACACCGCTCTCTGGAAACACCATATATTTT
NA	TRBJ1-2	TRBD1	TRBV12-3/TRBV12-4	CASSLGRKGAYGYTF	TGTGCCAGCAGTTTAGGGCGAAAGGGGGCCTATGGCTACACCTTC
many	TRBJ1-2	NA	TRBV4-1	CASSQSSLDGLYGYTF	TGCGCCAGCAGCCAGAGCTCGTTGGACGGATTATATGGCTACACCTTC
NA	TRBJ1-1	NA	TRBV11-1	CASSLEQRQRNTEAFF	TGTGCCAGCAGCTTAGAACAGCGGCAACGAAACACTGAAGCTTTCTTT
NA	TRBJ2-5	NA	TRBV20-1	CSARGVFQETQYF	TGCAGTGCTAGAGGGGTCTTCCAAGAGACCCAGTACTTC
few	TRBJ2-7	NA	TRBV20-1	CSARAPWGESYEQYF	TGCAGTGCTAGAGCCCCCTGGGGGGAGTCCTACGAGCAGTACTTC
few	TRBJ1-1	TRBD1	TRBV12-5	CASGPGGWTEAFF	TGTGCTAGTGGCCCAGGGGGTTGGACTGAAGCTTTCTTT